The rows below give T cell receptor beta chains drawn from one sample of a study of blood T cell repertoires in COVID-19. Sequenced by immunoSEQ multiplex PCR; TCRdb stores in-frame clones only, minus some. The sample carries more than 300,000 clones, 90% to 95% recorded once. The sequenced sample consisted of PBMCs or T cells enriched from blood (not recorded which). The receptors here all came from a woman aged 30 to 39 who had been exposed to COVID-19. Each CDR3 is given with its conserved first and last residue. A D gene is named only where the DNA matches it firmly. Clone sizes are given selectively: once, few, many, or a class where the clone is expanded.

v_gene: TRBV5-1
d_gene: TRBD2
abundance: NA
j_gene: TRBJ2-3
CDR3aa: CASTRGVTDTQYF
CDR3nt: TGCGCCAGCACCCGGGGGGTCACAGATACGCAGTATTTT

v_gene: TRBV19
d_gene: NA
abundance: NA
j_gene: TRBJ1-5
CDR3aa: CASSIRDNQPQHF
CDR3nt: TGTGCCAGTAGTATTCGGGACAATCAGCCCCAGCATTTT

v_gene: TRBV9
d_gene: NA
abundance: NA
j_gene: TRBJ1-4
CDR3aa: CASSVGSSNEKLFF
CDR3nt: TGTGCCAGCAGCGTAGGCAGTTCTAATGAAAAACTGTTTTTT

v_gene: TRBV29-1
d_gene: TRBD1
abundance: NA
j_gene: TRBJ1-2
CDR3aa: CSVSLQGAPGGYTF
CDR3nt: TGCAGCGTTTCCCTACAGGGGGCGCCTGGTGGCTACACCTTC

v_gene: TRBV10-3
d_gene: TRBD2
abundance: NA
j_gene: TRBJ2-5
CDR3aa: CAIRDGGLGETQYF
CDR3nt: TGTGCCATCAGAGACGGGGGGTTAGGCGAGACCCAGTACTTC

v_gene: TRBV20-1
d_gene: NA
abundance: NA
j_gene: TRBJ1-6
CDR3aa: CSASSRGSNSPLHF
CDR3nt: TGCAGTGCTAGTTCCAGGGGTAGTAATTCACCCCTCCACTTT

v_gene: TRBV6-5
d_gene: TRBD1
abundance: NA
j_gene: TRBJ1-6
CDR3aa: CASRQTGRYSPLHF
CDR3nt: TGTGCCAGCAGGCAGACAGGGCGTTATTCACCCCTCCACTTT

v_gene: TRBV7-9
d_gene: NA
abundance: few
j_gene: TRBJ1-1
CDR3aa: CASRPSGGTEAFF
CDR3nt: TGTGCCAGCAGGCCCTCGGGGGGAACTGAAGCTTTCTTT

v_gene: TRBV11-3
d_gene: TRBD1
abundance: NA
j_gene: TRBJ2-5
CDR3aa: CASSPTGTGETQYF
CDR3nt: TGTGCCAGCAGCCCTACCGGGACAGGAGAGACCCAGTACTTC

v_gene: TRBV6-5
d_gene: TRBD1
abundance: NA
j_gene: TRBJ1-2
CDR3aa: CASSYRRTGGFGYTF
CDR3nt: TGTGCCAGCAGTTACCGGAGGACAGGGGGATTTGGCTACACCTTC

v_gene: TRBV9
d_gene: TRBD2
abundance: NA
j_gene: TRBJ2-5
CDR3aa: CASSVAPSGGGQAQYF
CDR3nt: TGTGCCAGCAGCGTAGCTCCAAGCGGGGGAGGCCAGGCCCAGTACTTC

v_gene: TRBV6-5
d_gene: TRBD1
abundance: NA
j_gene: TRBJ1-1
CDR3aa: CASSYSDRRNTEAFF
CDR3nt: TGTGCCAGCAGTTACTCGGACAGGCGGAACACTGAAGCTTTCTTT

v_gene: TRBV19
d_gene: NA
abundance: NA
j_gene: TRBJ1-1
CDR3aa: CASSSQGAFTEAFF
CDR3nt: TGTGCCAGTAGTAGCCAGGGCGCATTCACTGAAGCTTTCTTT

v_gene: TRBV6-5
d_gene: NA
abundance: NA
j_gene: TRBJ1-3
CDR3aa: CASRRQITSGNTIYF
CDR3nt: TGTGCCAGCAGACGACAAATTACCTCTGGAAACACCATATATTTT

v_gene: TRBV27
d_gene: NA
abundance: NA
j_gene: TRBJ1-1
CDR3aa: CASSLIREGTEAFF
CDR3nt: TGTGCCAGCAGTTTAATCAGGGAAGGGACTGAAGCTTTCTTT

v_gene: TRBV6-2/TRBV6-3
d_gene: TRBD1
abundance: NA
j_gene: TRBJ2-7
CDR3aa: CASSYPDRDSSYEQYF
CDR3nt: TGTGCCAGCAGTTACCCCGACCGGGACAGCTCCTACGAGCAGTACTTC

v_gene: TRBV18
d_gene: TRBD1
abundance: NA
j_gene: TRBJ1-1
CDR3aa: CASSPRVLRTGGIDTEAFF
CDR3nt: TGTGCCAGCTCACCAAGGGTCCTACGGACAGGGGGGATTGACACTGAAGCTTTCTTT

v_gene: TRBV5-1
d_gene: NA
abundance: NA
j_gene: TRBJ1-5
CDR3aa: CASSLIRRASERELQPQHF
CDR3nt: TGCGCCAGCAGCTTGATCCGCAGGGCGTCTGAGCGGGAACTCCAGCCCCAGCATTTT

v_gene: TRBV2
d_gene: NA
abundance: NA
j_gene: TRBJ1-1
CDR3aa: CASAQGPTEAFF
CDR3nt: TGTGCCAGCGCACAGGGCCCAACTGAAGCTTTCTTT

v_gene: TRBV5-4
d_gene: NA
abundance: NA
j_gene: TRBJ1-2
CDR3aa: CASSLEAGIEGYTF
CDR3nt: TGTGCCAGCAGCTTGGAGGCAGGGATAGAAGGCTACACCTTC

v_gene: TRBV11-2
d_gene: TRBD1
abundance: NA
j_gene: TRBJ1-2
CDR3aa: CASSVGTEGYTF
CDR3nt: TGTGCCAGCAGCGTGGGGACAGAGGGCTACACCTTC

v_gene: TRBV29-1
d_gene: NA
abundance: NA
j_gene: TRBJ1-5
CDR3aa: CSVEEMAGLSNQPQHF
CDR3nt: TGCAGCGTTGAAGAGATGGCAGGCCTTAGCAATCAGCCCCAGCATTTT

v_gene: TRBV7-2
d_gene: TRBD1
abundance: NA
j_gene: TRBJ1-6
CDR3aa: CASSQDRGQGHSPLHF
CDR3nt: TGTGCCAGCAGCCAGGATAGAGGACAGGGTCATTCACCCCTCCACTTT

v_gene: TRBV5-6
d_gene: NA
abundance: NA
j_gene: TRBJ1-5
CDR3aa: CASSTWTGDQPQHF
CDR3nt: TGTGCCAGCAGCACCTGGACTGGTGATCAGCCCCAGCATTTT

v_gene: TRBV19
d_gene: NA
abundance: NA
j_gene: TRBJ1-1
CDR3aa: CASRPPGGRAEAFF
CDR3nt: TGTGCCAGTAGACCGCCGGGGGGTAGGGCTGAAGCTTTCTTT

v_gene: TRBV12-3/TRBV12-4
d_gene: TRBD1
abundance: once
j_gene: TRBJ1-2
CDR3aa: CASTPGTGIGYTF
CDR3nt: TGTGCCAGCACCCCAGGGACAGGAATCGGCTACACCTTC

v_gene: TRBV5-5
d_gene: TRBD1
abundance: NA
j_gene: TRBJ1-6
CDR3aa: CASSGDRSNSPLHF
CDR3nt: TGTGCCAGCAGCGGGGACAGATCAAATTCACCCCTCCACTTT

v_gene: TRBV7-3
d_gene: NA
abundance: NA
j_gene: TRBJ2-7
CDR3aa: CASSLNSYGYEQYF
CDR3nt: TGTGCCAGCAGCTTAAACAGCTATGGCTACGAGCAGTACTTC

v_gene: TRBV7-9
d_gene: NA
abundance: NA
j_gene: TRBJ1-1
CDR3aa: CASAGARGVSTEAFF
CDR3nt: TGTGCCAGCGCGGGGGCACGGGGAGTCTCCACTGAAGCTTTCTTT

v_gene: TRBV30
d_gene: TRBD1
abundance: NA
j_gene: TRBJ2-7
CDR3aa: CAWSYSGTGALPWDEQYF
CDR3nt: TGTGCCTGGAGTTACTCCGGGACAGGGGCCCTCCCCTGGGACGAGCAGTACTTC

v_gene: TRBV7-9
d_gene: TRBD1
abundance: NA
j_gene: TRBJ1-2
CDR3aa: CASSNDRAGYTF
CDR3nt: TGTGCCAGCAGCAATGACAGGGCGGGCTACACCTTC

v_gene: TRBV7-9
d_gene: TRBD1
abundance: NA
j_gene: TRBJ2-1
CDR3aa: CASSLRGTGGIYNEQFF
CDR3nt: TGTGCCAGCAGCCTCCGGGGGACAGGGGGCATCTACAATGAGCAGTTCTTC

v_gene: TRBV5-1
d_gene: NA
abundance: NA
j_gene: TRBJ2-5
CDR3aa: CASSMGPYRGQETQYF
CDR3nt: TGCGCCAGCAGCATGGGACCCTACCGGGGCCAAGAGACCCAGTACTTC

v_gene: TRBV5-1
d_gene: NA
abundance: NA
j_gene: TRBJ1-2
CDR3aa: CASSLVGQNYGYTF
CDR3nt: TGCGCCAGCAGCTTGGTGGGGCAGAACTATGGCTACACCTTC

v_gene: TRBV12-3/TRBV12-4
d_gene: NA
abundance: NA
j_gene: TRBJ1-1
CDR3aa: CASSFRRVEAFF
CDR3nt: TGTGCCAGCAGTTTTAGGAGAGTCGAAGCTTTCTTT